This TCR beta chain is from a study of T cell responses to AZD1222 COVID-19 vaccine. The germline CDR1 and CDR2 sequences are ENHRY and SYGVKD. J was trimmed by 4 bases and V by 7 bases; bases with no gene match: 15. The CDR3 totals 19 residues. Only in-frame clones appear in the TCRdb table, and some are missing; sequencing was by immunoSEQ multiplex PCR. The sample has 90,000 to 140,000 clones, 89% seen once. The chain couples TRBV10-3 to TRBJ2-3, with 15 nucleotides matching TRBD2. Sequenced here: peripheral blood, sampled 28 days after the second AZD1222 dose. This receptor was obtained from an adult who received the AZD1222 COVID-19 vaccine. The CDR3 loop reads CAITNPGLAGGPVADTQYF. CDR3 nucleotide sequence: TGTGCCATCACCAACCCAGGACTAGCGGGAGGGCCCGTGGCAGATACGCAGTATTTT.